A single sample is the source of the 32 T cell receptor beta chains below, sequenced in a study of monozygotic twins with inflammatory bowel disease. TCRdb reprocessed the 5' RACE reads, keeping one entry per CDR3 protein, no DNA. This sample's clone table lists about 160,000 distinct CDR3 sequences. Material for sequencing was blood. The source is a human donor with ulcerative colitis or Crohn's disease, or a healthy co-twin of an affected twin (not recorded which).

The V and J genes are TRBV6-1 and TRBJ2-1; checking the TCRdb D call of TRBD1 is not possible without DNA. There are 15 residues in the CDR3. Germline CDR1 is MNHNS and CDR2 is SASEGT. This CDR3 is CASSPHTSSYNEQFF.

This chain joins TRBV7-2 and TRBJ1-1. Germline-derived CDR1 and CDR2 are SGHTA and FQGNSA. The CDR3 has 14 residues. The CDR3 protein is CASSYQAVGTEAFF.

The chain joins TRBV2 to TRBJ2-7; TCRdb selects TRBD1, and the lack of DNA leaves this call unchecked. CDR1 is SNHLY and CDR2 is FYNNEI in the germline V gene. The CDR3 covers 14 residues. The CDR3: CASINQGYSYEQYF.

The chain couples TRBV6-5 to TRBJ2-3. The CDR3 has 13 residues. CDR1 is MNHEY, CDR2 SVGAGI, per germline. This CDR3 is CASRRVGTDTQYF.

The V call is TRBV2, the J call TRBJ1-2. This CDR3 comprises 18 residues. Germline lookup yields CDR1 SNHLY and CDR2 FYNNEI. This CDR3 is CASSDKGISPLTMGGYTF.

The V gene is TRBV4-1, the J gene TRBJ2-3; the TRBD2 assignment by TCRdb is unverifiable without DNA. This CDR3 is 16 amino acids long. Per the germline V gene, CDR1 is MGHRA and CDR2 is YSYEKL. The CDR3: CASSQVLAASTDTQYF.

This chain uses TRBV9 with TRBJ1-1; the D gene TCRdb calls, TRBD1, cannot be checked with no DNA. CDR1 and CDR2 from the germline V gene are SGDLS and YYNGEE. The length of the CDR3 is 17 residues. The CDR3 reads CASSVGAAQGSDTEAFF.

V usage is TRBV5-1 and J usage is TRBJ2-3. The CDR3 length is 16 residues. The germline CDR1 and CDR2 sequences are SGHRS and YFSETQ. CDR3 in amino acids: CASSLKGERYTDTQYF.

The J gene is TRBJ2-1, the V gene TRBV5-1; with no DNA, the TCRdb D assignment of TRBD2 cannot be verified. From germline, CDR1 is SGHRS and CDR2 YFSETQ. This CDR3 has 17 residues. CDR3 sequence reads: CASSGGTLAGGPGEQFF.

This chain's CDR3 is CASRRTGGKQYF. The rearrangement links TRBV6-1 to TRBJ2-7; TCRdb reports TRBD1, a call that lacks DNA to check it against. The V gene's germline CDR1 is MNHNS and CDR2 SASEGT. CDR3 length equals 12 residues.

This rearrangement joins TRBV7-3 to TRBJ2-1; TCRdb proposes TRBD2, but this gene call is untestable without DNA. Per germline, CDR1 SGHTA and CDR2 FQGTGA. The CDR3 length is 15 residues. The CDR3 loop is CASSLTSGFFNEQFF.

The V and J genes are TRBV4-2 and TRBJ2-2. The CDR3 spans 17 residues. Per the germline V gene, CDR1 is LGHNA and CDR2 is YNFKEQ. The CDR3 here is CASSQDFGRVVTGELFF.

The chain couples TRBV29-1 to TRBJ2-7; with no DNA, the TCRdb D assignment of TRBD2 cannot be verified. The CDR3 is 16 amino acids. The V gene's germline CDR1 is SQVTM and CDR2 ANQGSEA. This CDR3 is CSVIFGGLAAQDEQYF.

The chain joins TRBV13 to TRBJ2-7. This CDR3 has 14 amino acids. The germline gives CDR1 PRHDT, CDR2 FYEKMQ (reference sequence). CDR3 region: CASSLGRSSYEQYF.

The chain uses TRBV6-5 and TRBJ1-1. This CDR3 is built from 13 residues. Germline V CDR1 and CDR2: MNHEY, SVGAGI. CDR3 sequence reads: CASSAGANTEAFF.

CDR3 in amino acids: CASSRGTGGNTEAFF. The chain couples TRBV12-3 or TRBV12-4 to TRBJ1-1; TCRdb picks TRBD1, but there is no DNA to check that call. There are 15 residues in the CDR3.

The chain links TRBV20-1 to TRBJ1-6; the TCRdb call, TRBD1, lacks DNA for checking. Germline V gives CDR1 DFQATT, CDR2 SNEGSKA (reference sequence). The CDR3 has 14 amino acids. The CDR3: CSAHTGTANSPLHF.

The chain's CDR3 is CASSFAGTLAKNIQYF. The chain recombines TRBV5-1 with TRBJ2-4; the TCRdb call, TRBD1, lacks DNA for checking. The CDR3 spans 16 residues. The germline V gene encodes CDR1 SGHRS and CDR2 YFSETQ.

The chain couples TRBV5-1 to TRBJ1-1. The V gene's germline CDR1 is SGHRS and CDR2 YFSETQ. The CDR3 has 15 amino acids. The CDR3 loop reads CASSLQPREGTEAFF.

The V gene is TRBV30, the J gene TRBJ2-7; TCRdb proposes TRBD1, but this gene call is untestable without DNA. The CDR3 has 11 amino acids. Germline loops: CDR1 GTSNPN, CDR2 SVGIG (reference sequence). The CDR3: CAWSTGTGRYF.

This chain links TRBV6-1 with TRBJ2-3; TCRdb's D call of TRBD2 is untestable without DNA. In germline, CDR1 is MNHNS, CDR2 SASEGT. The CDR3 has 14 amino acids. CDR3 sequence reads: CASSPGLSTDTQYF.

The chain couples TRBV7-2 to TRBJ2-5; TCRdb names TRBD2, which stays unverified in the absence of DNA. This CDR3 spans 14 amino acids. Germline V gene data show CDR1 as SGHTA and CDR2 as FQGNSA. CDR3 in amino acids: CASSTVAGLVTQYF.

The chain uses TRBV19 and TRBJ2-6; TCRdb's D call of TRBD1 is untestable without DNA. Germline loops: CDR1 LNHDA, CDR2 SQIVND (reference sequence). CDR3 length: 17 residues. The CDR3 loop is CASSLGQGGSGANVLTF.

V gene TRBV2 combines with J gene TRBJ2-2; with no DNA, the TCRdb D assignment of TRBD1 cannot be verified. CDR1 is SNHLY, CDR2 FYNNEI, per germline. The CDR3 runs to 16 residues. The CDR3 is CAIGGGAGSNTGELFF. Complete variable domain (other parts from reference TRBV2 and TRBJ2-2): EPEVTQTPSHQVTQMGQEVILRCVPISNHLYFYWYRQILGQKVEFLVSFYNNEISEKSEIFDDQFSVERPDGSNFTLKIRSTKLEDSAMYFCAIGGGAGSNTGELFFGEGSRLTVL.

This CDR3 is CASTERSGTEAFF. The V and J genes are TRBV27 and TRBJ1-1. The CDR3 has 13 amino acids. CDR1 is MNHEY and CDR2 is SMNVEV in the germline V gene (reference sequence).

The CDR3 protein is CASSLDRVLTYTQYF. This rearrangement joins TRBV28 to TRBJ2-3; the TRBD1 assignment by TCRdb is unverifiable without DNA. The germline V gene has CDR1 MDHEN and CDR2 SYDVKM. This CDR3 has 15 residues.

The rearrangement uses TRBV5-1 and TRBJ2-1; TCRdb selects TRBD2, and the lack of DNA leaves this call unchecked. The CDR3 has 13 amino acids. Germline V lookup: CDR1 SGHRS, CDR2 YFSETQ. CDR3 loop: CASSLLGPNEHFF. The complete variable domain, with remaining parts taken from reference TRBV5-1 and TRBJ2-1, reads KAGVTQTPRYLIKTRGQQVTLSCSPISGHRSVSWYQQTPGQGLQFLFEYFSETQRNKGNFPGRFSGRQFSNSRSEMNVSTLELGDSALYLCASSLLGPNEHFFGPGTRLTVL.

The V and J genes are TRBV29-1 and TRBJ2-3; TCRdb calls TRBD2, which cannot be checked without DNA. In germline, CDR1 is SQVTM, CDR2 ANQGSEA. This CDR3 contains 13 residues. The CDR3 sequence: CSVDTGSVNTQYF.

The rearrangement joins TRBV11-2 to TRBJ2-2; TCRdb names TRBD1, which stays unverified in the absence of DNA. The germline V gene encodes CDR1 SGHAT and CDR2 FQNNGV. The CDR3 totals 16 residues. The CDR3 region is CASSFRGNSDTGELFF.

The chain uses TRBV7-6 and TRBJ2-1; TCRdb selects TRBD2, and the lack of DNA leaves this call unchecked. CDR3 size: 13 residues. Germline lookup yields CDR1 SGHVS and CDR2 FNYEAQ. The CDR3 loop is CASRTSGANEQFF.

The chain recombines TRBV14 with TRBJ1-5; TCRdb designates TRBD1, a call that cannot be tested without DNA. The CDR3 contains 15 residues. Per germline, CDR1 SGHDN and CDR2 FVKESK. The CDR3 loop is CASSQGDSLQGPQHF.

V is TRBV4-2 and J is TRBJ1-2; TCRdb's assignment of TRBD1 cannot be checked, as there is no DNA. Germline-derived CDR1 and CDR2 are LGHNA and YNFKEQ. The CDR3 is 14 amino acids. The CDR3 is CASSLQGANYGYTF.